This T cell receptor beta chain derives from a study of post-analysis software for immune sequencing data. Study-wide findings and caveats: Roughly five TRBV segments were more frequent in patients than controls; TRBV5-6, TRBV5-1 and TRBV20-1 belonged to this group.

The authors incorporated unique molecular identifiers into the TCR beta cDNA libraries. It was from approximately 0.91 to 9.4 million T cells that 500,000 to 600,000 cDNA molecules came. MiXCR, applied by TCRdb to the PCR reads, yields one record per CDR3 protein. The table has around 770,000 distinct CDR3 sequences, about half seen once. V was trimmed by 3 bases and J by 7 bases, leaving 16 bases between them. CDR1 is MDHEN, CDR2 SYDVKM, per germline. The CDR3 has 15 amino acids. A single count supports this clonotype. Its antigen is as yet unknown. Sequenced: blood. This sequence joins TRBV28 and TRBJ2-1; TRBD1 might be the D (6 bases). This receptor was obtained from a girl between 10 and 17 years old with multiple sclerosis. CDR3 region: CASSFPQGFRNEQFF. CDR3 DNA sequence: TGTGCCAGCAGTTTCCCACAGGGTTTTCGGAATGAGCAGTTCTTC.